This T cell receptor (beta chain) was recovered during a study of metastatic and nonmetastatic thyroid tumors (TCRdb year 2020). General notes on the study: The researchers compared repertoires between peripheral blood samples and tumor or nodule tissue samples from patients with malignant or benign thyroid disease.

Study-level results and caveats: In both blood and tumor samples, TCR beta diversity was reported to be significantly higher in malignant tumors than in benign nodules.

Library construction relied on PCR. Sequencer: Illumina HiSeq 4000. High-throughput sequencing was used to profile the TCR beta-chain CDR3 region of every patient. Per the original workflow: A classifier to discriminate distant-metastatic papillary thyroid cancer patients was built from CDR3 differences across clinicopathological groups. To measure repertoire diversity the researchers used the Shannon index, while the Morisita-Horn index served to gauge how similar the tumor and blood repertoires were. TCRdb trimmed public reads at Q25 via fastp, called clones via MiXCR and kept in-frame beta chains. These V and J calls originate from TCRdb's pipeline instead of the authors' own analysis. Recorded for this sample are tens of thousands of clones; roughly an eighth of them occurred a single time. The top ten clonotypes cover approximately 10% of the sample. This clone was recorded a few times. Its target antigen remains unknown. No much larger clone exists at a distance of one base, and base qualities are not known.

No patient had received any treatment before thyroid surgery. Patient clinical samples collected from about 2011 to 2018 were retrospectively analysed using T-cell receptor beta sequencing. The CDR3 measures 15 amino acids from cysteine to phenylalanine. Of all the DNA, just the CDR3 is kept, 45 bases in frame from base 1. Trimming costs V 8 bases and J 0 bases, and their ends lie 17 bases apart. The germline V gene (reference sequence) sets CDR1 to MNHEY and CDR2 to SMNVEV. This clonotype originated in a female donor with papillary thyroid cancer or a benign thyroid nodule (not recorded which). Some clones in this sample may be carry-over from other donors' samples. Sequenced: tumor tissue. The chain couples TRBV27 to TRBJ2-7; the D gene is perhaps TRBD1, from 6 matching bases. For the CDR3, the sequence is CASAPGQWSSYEQYF. The DNA reads as follows: TGTGCCAGCGCCCCTGGACAGTGGTCCTCCTACGAGCAGTACTTC.